The clone carrying this TCR beta chain was detected once. This record comes from a study of blood T cell repertoires in COVID-19. The CDR3 has 19 residues. The V and J ends lost 0 bases and 0 bases respectively, with 18 bases between them. Germline CDR1 LGHNA, CDR2 YSLEER. Source study methods: Counts of nucleated cells, estimated from reference gene primer amplification, were obtained. Generated by immunoSEQ multiplex PCR, the TCRdb table keeps only in-frame clones and is missing some. For V, J and clone size, that table is used; D and trimming come from the DNA. The sample contains some 150,000 clones, approximately 86% of which appear only once.

The chain uses TRBV4-3 and TRBJ1-5, with D possibly TRBD1 on 6 matching bases. This TCR derives from a woman in her 50s with acute or convalescent COVID-19. The material sequenced was peripheral blood. The CDR3 here is CASSQEWGPDRYSNQPQHF. The CDR3 nucleotides are TGCGCCAGCAGCCAAGAGTGGGGGCCGGATCGATATAGCAATCAGCCCCAGCATTTT.